This T cell receptor (beta chain) was identified during a study of cytomegalovirus exposure and HLA in healthy donors. Regarding the study as a whole: According to reports, the classifier identified cytomegalovirus status with high specificity and sensitivity.

The PCR employed 60 Vbeta primers together with 13 Jbeta primers. Clones were read by immunoSEQ multiplex PCR, and TCRdb kept only the in-frame ones, dropping some. Of 150,000 to 200,000 clones in the sample, just over 75% were seen once. With 3 bases clipped from V and 9 bases from J, the junction kept 9 bases outside the gene matches. Germline assignment: CDR1 SGHVS and CDR2 FQNEAQ. The CDR3 consists of 15 residues. On this clone itself: Its cognate antigen is unknown.

The TCR comes from a middle-aged woman in good health and CMV-seronegative. The sample comprised PBMCs. V gene TRBV7-8 combines with J gene TRBJ2-1, with TRBD2 matching 9 bases. CDR3 coding DNA: TGTGCCAGCAGCTTTTTTAGCGGGAGCAGCGGTGAGCAGTTCTTC. Its translation: CASSFFSGSSGEQFF.